This T cell receptor (beta chain) emerged from a study of CD4 T cells in relation to SARS-CoV-2 and coronaviruses. Study-wide findings and caveats: Pre-pandemic and post-infection samples never came from the same donor. No crossreactivity against non-spike viral proteins was tested here.

CD4+ T cells from unexposed donors were obtained before the COVID-19 pandemic (2011-2018). Data came from immunoSEQ multiplex PCR; TCRdb stores just in-frame clones and leaves some out. Here the sample spans about 64,000 clones, approximately 94% being singletons. The germline CDR1 and CDR2 sequences are MNHEY and SVGAGI. V dropped 2 bases and J dropped 7 bases, with 12 bases sitting between them. The CDR3 runs to 14 residues. As to this clone: Its antigen is still unknown.

The sequencing sample was made of naive CD4+ T cells from PBMCs. The subset is: naive CD4+ T cells isolated by negative enrichment. The receptor was derived from a human donor in good health. The chain uses TRBV6-5 and TRBJ2-1; weak D call: TRBD1 (6 bases). This CDR3 is CASSYNRAFNEQFF. CDR3 sequence (DNA): TGTGCCAGCAGTTACAACAGGGCGTTTAATGAGCAGTTCTTC.